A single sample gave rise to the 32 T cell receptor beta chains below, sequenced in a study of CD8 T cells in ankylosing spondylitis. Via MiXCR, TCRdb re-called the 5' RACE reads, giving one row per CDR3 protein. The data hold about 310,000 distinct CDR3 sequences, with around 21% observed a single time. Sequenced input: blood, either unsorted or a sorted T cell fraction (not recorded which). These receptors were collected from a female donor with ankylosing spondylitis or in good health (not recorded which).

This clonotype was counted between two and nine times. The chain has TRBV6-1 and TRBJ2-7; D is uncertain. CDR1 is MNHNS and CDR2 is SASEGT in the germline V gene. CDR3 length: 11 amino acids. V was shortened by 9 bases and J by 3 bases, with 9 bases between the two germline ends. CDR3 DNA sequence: TGTGCCAGTTTACAAGTCTACGAGCAGTACTTC. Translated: CASLQVYEQYF.

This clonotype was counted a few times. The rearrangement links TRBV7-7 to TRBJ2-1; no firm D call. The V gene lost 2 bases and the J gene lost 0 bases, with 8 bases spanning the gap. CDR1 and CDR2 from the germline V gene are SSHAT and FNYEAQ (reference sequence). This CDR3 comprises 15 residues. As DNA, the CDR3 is TGTGCCAGCAGCTTAACCCCGGTCTCCTACAATGAGCAGTTCTTC. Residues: CASSLTPVSYNEQFF.

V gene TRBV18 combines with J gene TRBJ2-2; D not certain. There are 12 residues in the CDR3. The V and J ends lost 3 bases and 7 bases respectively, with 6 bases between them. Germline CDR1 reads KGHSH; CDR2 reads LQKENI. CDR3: CASSPQVGELFF. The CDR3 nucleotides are TGTGCCAGCTCACCCCAGGTCGGGGAGCTGTTTTTT.

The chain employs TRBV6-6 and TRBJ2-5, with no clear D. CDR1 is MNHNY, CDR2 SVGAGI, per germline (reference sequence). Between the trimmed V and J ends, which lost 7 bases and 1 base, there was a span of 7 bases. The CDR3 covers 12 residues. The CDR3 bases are TGTGCCAGCAAGCAGCCCCAAGAGACCCAGTACTTC. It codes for CASKQPQETQYF.

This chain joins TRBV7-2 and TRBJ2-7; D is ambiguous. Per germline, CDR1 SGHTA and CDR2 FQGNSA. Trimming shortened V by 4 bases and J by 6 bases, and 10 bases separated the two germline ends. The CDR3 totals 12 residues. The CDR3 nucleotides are TGTGCCAGCAGCTGGCTCACGGGCGAGCAGTACTTC. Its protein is CASSWLTGEQYF. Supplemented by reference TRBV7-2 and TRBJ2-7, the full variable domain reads GAGVSQSPSNKVTEKGKDVELRCDPISGHTALYWYRQSLGQGLEFLIYFQGNSAPDKSGLPSDRFSAERTGGSVSTLTIQRTQQEDSAVYLCASSWLTGEQYFGPGTRLTVT.

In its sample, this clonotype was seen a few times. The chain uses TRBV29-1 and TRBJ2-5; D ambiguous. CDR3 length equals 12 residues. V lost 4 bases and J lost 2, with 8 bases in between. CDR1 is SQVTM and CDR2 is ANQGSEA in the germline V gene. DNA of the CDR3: TGCAGCGTTGTGGGTGTTCAAGAGACCCAGTACTTC. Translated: CSVVGVQETQYF.

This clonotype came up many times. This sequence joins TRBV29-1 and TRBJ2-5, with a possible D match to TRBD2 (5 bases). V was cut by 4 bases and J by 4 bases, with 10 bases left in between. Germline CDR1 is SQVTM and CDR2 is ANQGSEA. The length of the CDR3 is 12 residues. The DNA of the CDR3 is TGCAGCGTTGGAGGGTTCGGAGAGACCCAGTACTTC. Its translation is CSVGGFGETQYF. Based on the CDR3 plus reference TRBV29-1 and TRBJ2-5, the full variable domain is SAVISQKPSRDICQRGTSLTIQCQVDSQVTMMFWYRQQPGQSLTLIATANQGSEATYESGFVIDKFPISRPNLTFSTLTVSNMSPEDSSIYLCSVGGFGETQYFGPGTRLLVL.

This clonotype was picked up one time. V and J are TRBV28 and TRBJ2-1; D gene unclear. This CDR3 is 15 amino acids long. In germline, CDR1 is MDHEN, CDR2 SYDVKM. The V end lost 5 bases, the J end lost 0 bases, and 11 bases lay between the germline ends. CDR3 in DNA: TGTGCCAGCAGTATAGTCCAGAGCTCCTACAATGAGCAGTTCTTC. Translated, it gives CASSIVQSSYNEQFF.

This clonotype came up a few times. The CDR3 spells CASSLETGLGYEQYF. The CDR3 region has the DNA TGTGCCAGCAGTTTAGAGACAGGGTTGGGGTACGAGCAGTACTTC. The chain links TRBV28 to TRBJ2-7; 7 positions match TRBD1. CDR3 length: 15 amino acids. The germline gives CDR1 MDHEN, CDR2 SYDVKM. The V gene end was trimmed by 2 bases and the J gene end by 4 bases; junction bases not matched to a gene: 8.

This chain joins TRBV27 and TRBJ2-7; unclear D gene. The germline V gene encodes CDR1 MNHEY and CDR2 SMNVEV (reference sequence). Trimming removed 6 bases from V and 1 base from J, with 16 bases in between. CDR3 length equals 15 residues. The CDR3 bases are TGTGCCAGCAGACAGAATGGGGTTTCATCCTACGAGCAGTACTTC. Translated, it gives CASRQNGVSSYEQYF.

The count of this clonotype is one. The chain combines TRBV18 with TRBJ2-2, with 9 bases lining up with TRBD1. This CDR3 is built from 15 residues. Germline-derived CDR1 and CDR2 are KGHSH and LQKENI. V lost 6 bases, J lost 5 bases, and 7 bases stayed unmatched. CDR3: CASSSGQGRTGELFF. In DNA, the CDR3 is TGTGCCAGCTCCTCCGGACAGGGGCGGACCGGGGAGCTGTTTTTT.

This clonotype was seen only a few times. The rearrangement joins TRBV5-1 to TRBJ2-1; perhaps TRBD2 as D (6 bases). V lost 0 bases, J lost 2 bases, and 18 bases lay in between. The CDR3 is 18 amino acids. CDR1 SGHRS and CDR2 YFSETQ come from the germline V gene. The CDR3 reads CASSLEAAGIYTYNEQFF. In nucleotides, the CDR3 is TGCGCCAGCAGCTTGGAAGCAGCGGGCATCTATACCTACAATGAGCAGTTCTTC. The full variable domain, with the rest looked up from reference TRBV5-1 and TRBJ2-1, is KAGVTQTPRYLIKTRGQQVTLSCSPISGHRSVSWYQQTPGQGLQFLFEYFSETQRNKGNFPGRFSGRQFSNSRSEMNVSTLELGDSALYLCASSLEAAGIYTYNEQFFGPGTRLTVL.

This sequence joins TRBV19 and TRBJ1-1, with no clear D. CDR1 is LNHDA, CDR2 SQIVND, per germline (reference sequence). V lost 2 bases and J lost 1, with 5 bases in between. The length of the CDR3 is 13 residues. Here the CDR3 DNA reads TGTGCCAGTAGTATAACTGCGAACACTGAAGCTTTCTTT. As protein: CASSITANTEAFF.

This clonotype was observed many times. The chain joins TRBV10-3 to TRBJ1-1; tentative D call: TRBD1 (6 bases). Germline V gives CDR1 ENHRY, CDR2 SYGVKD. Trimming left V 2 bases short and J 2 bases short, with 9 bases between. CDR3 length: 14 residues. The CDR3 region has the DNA TGTGCCATCAGTGAGGCAGGGACAAACACTGAAGCTTTCTTT. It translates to CAISEAGTNTEAFF.

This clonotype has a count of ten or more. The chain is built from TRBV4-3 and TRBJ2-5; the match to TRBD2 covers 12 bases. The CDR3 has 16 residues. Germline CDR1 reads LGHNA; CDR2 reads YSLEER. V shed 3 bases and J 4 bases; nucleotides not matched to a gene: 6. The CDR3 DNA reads TGCGCCAGCAGCCAGGAGACTAGCGGGAGTTTAGAGACCCAGTACTTC. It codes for CASSQETSGSLETQYF.

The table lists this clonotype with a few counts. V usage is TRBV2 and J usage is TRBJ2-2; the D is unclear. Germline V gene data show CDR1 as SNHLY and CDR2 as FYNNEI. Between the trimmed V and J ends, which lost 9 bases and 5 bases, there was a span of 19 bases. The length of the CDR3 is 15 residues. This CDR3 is CASNRLDRRTGELFF. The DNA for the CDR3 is TGTGCCAGTAACCGGTTGGACCGACGGACCGGGGAGCTGTTTTTT.

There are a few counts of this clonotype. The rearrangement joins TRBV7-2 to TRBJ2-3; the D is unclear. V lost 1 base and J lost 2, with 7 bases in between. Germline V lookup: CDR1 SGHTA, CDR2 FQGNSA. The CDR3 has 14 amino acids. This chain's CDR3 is CASSLDLTTDTQYF. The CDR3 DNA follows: TGTGCCAGCAGCTTAGACTTAACCACAGATACGCAGTATTTT. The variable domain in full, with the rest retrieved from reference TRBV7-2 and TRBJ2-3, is GAGVSQSPSNKVTEKGKDVELRCDPISGHTALYWYRQSLGQGLEFLIYFQGNSAPDKSGLPSDRFSAERTGGSVSTLTIQRTQQEDSAVYLCASSLDLTTDTQYFGPGTRLTVL.

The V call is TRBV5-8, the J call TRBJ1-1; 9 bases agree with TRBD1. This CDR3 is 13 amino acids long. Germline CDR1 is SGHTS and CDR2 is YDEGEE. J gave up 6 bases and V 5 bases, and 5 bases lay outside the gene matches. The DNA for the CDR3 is TGTGCCAGCAGTGGGGACAGGGTGGCTGAAGCTTTCTTT. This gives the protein CASSGDRVAEAFF.

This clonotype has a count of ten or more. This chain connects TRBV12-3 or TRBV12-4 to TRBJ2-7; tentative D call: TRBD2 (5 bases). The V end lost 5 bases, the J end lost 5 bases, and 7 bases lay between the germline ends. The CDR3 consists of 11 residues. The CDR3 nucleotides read TGTGCCAGCAGTCCCGGGAACGAGCAGTACTTC. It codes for CASSPGNEQYF.

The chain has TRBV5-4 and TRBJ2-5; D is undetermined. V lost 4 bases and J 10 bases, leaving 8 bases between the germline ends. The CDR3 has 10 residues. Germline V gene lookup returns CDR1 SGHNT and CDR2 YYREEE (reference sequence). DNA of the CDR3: TGTGCCAGCAGCCCGATGGTCCAGTACTTC. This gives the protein CASSPMVQYF.

CDR3 loop: CASREGKEKLFF. DNA for the CDR3: TGCGCCAGCAGGGAGGGAAAGGAAAAACTGTTTTTT. V usage is TRBV4-3 and J usage is TRBJ1-4; D is ambiguous. Germline V gives CDR1 LGHNA, CDR2 YSLEER. The CDR3 extends over 12 amino acids. With 6 bases removed from V and 8 bases from J, the gap between germline ends came to 10 bases.

The CDR3 region is CSVEMGADSGNTIYF. In DNA, the CDR3 is TGCAGCGTTGAAATGGGGGCGGACTCTGGAAACACCATATATTTT. The V call is TRBV29-1, the J call TRBJ1-3, with D maybe TRBD1 (6 bases). Germline CDR1 is SQVTM and CDR2 is ANQGSEA. The V and J ends lost 2 bases and 0 bases respectively, with 11 bases between them. CDR3 length: 15 residues.

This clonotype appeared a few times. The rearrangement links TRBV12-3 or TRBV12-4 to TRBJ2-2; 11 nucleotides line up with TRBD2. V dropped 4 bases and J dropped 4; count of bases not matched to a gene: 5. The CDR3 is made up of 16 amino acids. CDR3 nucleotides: TGTGCCAGCAGTTCGTTAGCGGGAGGGGGCACCGGGGAGCTGTTTTTT. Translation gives CASSSLAGGGTGELFF.

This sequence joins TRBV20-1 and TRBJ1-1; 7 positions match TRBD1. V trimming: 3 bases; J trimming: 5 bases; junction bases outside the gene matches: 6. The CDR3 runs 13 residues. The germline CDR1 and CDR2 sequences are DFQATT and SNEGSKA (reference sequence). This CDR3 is CSARRQGITEAFF. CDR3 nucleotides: TGCAGTGCTAGGAGACAGGGAATAACTGAAGCTTTCTTT.

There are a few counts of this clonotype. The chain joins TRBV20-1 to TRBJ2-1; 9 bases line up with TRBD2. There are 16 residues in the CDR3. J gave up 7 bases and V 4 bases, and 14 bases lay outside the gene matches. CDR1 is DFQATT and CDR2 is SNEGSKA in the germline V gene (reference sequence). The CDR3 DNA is TGCAGTGCTAAATGGGGGGCGGGAGGGTTTGTAAATGAGCAGTTCTTC. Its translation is CSAKWGAGGFVNEQFF.

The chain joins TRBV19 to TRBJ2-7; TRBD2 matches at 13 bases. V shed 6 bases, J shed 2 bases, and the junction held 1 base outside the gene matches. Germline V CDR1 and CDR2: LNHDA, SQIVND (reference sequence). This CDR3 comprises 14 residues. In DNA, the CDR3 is TGTGCCAGTAGGACTAGCGGGGGGCCCTACGAGCAGTACTTC. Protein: CASRTSGGPYEQYF.

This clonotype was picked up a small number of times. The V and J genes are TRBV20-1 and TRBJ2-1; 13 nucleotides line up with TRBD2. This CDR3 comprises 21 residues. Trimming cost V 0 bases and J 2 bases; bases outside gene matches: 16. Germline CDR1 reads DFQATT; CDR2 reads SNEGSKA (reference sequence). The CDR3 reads CSARDPLSRTSGRNTYNEQFF. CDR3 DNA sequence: TGCAGTGCTAGAGACCCATTATCTAGGACTAGCGGGAGAAACACCTACAATGAGCAGTTCTTC.

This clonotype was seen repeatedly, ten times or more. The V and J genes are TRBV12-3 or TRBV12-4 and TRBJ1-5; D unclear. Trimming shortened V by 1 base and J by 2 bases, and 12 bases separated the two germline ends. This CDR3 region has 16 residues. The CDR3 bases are TGTGCCAGCAGTTTAGGGGCCAGAAGGGGCAATCAGCCCCAGCATTTT. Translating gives CASSLGARRGNQPQHF.

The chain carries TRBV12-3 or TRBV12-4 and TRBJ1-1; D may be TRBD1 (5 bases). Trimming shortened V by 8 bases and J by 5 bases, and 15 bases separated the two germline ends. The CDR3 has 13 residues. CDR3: CASSTGPGTEAFF. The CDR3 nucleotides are TGTGCCAGCTCTACAGGCCCCGGGACTGAAGCTTTCTTT.

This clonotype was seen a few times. The CDR3 nucleotides read TGCGCCAGCAGCCCTAGGACAGGGAACGAGCAGTACTTC. Its translation: CASSPRTGNEQYF. V usage is TRBV5-1 and J usage is TRBJ2-7; 8 bases match TRBD1. CDR3 length: 13 amino acids. Trimming cost V 4 bases and J 5 bases; bases outside gene matches: 5. Germline loops: CDR1 SGHRS, CDR2 YFSETQ.

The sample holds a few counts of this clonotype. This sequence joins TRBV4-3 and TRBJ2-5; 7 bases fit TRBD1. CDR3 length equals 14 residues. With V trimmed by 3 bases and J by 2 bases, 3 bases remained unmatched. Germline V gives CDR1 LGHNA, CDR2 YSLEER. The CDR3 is CASSQDRRQETQYF. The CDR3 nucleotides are TGCGCCAGCAGCCAGGACAGGAGACAAGAGACCCAGTACTTC.

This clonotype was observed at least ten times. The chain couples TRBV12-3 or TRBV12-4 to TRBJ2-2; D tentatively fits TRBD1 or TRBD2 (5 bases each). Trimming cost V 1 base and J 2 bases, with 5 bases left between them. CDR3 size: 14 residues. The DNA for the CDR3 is TGTGCCAGCAGTTTAGGGGACAACACCGGGGAGCTGTTTTTT. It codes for CASSLGDNTGELFF.